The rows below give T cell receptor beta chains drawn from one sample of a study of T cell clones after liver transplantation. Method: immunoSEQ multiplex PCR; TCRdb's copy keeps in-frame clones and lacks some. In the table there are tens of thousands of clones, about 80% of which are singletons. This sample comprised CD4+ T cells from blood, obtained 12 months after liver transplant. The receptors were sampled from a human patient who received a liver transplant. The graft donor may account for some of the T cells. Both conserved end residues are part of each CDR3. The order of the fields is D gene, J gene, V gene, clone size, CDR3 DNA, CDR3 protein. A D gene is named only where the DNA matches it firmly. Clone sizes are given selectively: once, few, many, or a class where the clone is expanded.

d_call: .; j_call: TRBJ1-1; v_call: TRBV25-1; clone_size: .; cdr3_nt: TGTGCCAGCAGTGAATGGGAAGGAGGTGAAGCTTTCTTT; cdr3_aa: CASSEWEGGEAFF
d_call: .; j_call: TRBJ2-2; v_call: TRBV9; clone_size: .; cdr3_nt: TGTGCCAGCAGCGCACCATTAAACCGGGACACCGGGGAGCTGTTTTTT; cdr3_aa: CASSAPLNRDTGELFF
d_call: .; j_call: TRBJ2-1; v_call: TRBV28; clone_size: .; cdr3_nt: TGTGCCAGCTCAAGGGGAGCAACCTACAATGAGCAGTTCTTC; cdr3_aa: CASSRGATYNEQFF
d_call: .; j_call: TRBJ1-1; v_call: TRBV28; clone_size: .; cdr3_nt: TGTGCCAGCAGTATGAACACTGAAGCTTTCTTT; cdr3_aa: CASSMNTEAFF
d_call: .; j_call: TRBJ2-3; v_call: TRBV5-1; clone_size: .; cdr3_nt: TGCGCCAGCAGCCCTGCGAGGAGGACCACAGATACGCAGTATTTT; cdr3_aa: CASSPARRTTDTQYF
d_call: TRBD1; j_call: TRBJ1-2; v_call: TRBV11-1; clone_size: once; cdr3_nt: TGTGCCAGCAGCTTCACCAGGGGGTACTATGGCTACACCTTC; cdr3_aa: CASSFTRGYYGYTF
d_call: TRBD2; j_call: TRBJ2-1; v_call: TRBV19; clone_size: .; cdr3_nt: TGTGCCAGTAGTAGAATCGGGACTAGCGGATTAAGCTCCTACAATGAGCAGTTCTTC; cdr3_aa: CASSRIGTSGLSSYNEQFF
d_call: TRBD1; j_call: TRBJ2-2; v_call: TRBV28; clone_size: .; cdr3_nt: TGTGCCAGCAGTCCCACAGGGGTCAAAATAGGGGAGCTGTTTTTT; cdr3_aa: CASSPTGVKIGELFF
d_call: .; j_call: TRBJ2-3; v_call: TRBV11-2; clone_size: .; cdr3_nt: TGTGCCAGCAGCTTAGTTCCGGGAGTGCCGCTAGGGACAGATACGCAGTATTTT; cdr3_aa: CASSLVPGVPLGTDTQYF
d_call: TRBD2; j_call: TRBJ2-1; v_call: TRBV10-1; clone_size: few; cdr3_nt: TGCGCCAGCAGTGCGGGAGGTGTTAATGAGCAGTTCTTC; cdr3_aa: CASSAGGVNEQFF
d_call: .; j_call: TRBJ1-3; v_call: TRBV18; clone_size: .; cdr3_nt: TGTGCCAGCTCACCAGTTACAGGGAATTCTGGAAACACCATATATTTT; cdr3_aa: CASSPVTGNSGNTIYF
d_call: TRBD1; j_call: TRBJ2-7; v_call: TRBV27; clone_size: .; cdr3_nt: TGTGCCAGCAGTCCACCGGGACAGGCGGTCGAGGGAGAGCAGTACTTC; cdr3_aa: CASSPPGQAVEGEQYF
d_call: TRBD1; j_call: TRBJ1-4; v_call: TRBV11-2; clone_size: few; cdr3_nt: TGTGCCAGCAGCCCCCGGGGGACAGTTGAAAAACTGTTTTTT; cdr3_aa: CASSPRGTVEKLFF
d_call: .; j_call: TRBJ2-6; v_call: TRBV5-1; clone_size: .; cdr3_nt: TGCGCCAGCAGCCCCCAGGGGCTGCTCTCTGGGGCCAACGTCCTGACTTTC; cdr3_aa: CASSPQGLLSGANVLTF
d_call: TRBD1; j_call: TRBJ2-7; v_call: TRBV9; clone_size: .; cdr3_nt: TGTGCCAGCAGCCCTGGACAGGGGGCCTACGAGCAGTACTTC; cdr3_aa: CASSPGQGAYEQYF
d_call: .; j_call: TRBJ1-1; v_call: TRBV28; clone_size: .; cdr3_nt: TGTGCCAGCAGTTCACCGGCTGATAGTAAATGGGGGTCTGAAGCTTTCTTT; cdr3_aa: CASSSPADSKWGSEAFF
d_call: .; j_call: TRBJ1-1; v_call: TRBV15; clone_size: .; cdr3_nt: TGTGCCACCAGCAGGCCCGATCGAAGGCACACTGAAGCTTTCTTT; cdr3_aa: CATSRPDRRHTEAFF
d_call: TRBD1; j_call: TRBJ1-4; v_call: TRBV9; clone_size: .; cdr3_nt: TGTGCCAGCAGCGCCGGGGACAGGGGGCTGTCTAATGAAAAACTGTTTTTT; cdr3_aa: CASSAGDRGLSNEKLFF
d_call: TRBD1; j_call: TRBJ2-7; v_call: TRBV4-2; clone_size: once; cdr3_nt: TGTGCCAGCAGCCGAGGGACAGATGTTACCTACGAGCAGTACTTC; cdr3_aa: CASSRGTDVTYEQYF
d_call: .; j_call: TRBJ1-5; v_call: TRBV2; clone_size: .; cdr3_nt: TGTGCCAGCACCTCGAGAAGCAATCAGCCCCAGCATTTT; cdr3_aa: CASTSRSNQPQHF
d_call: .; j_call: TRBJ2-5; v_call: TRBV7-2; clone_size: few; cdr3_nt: TGTGCCAGCAGCTTAGATATCGCACGGGTGGAGACCCAGTACTTC; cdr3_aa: CASSLDIARVETQYF
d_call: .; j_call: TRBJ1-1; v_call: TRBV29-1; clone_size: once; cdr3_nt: TGCAGCTCGTTTATAGACACTGAAGCTTTCTTT; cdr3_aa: CSSFIDTEAFF
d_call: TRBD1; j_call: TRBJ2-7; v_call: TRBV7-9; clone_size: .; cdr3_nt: TGTGCCAGCAGCCCAAAGGGGGCCGAGGTCCGGGACGAGCAGTACTTC; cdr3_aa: CASSPKGAEVRDEQYF
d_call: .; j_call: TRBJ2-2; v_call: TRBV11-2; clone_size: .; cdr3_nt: TGTGCCAGCAGCCCACAGCCACGCATAGCGAACAACACCGGGGAGCTGTTTTTT; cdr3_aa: CASSPQPRIANNTGELFF
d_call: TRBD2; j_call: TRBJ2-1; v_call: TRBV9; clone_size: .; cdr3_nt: TGTGCCAGCAGCGTAGAGCTGGCGACTAGCGGGTTGTCTGAGCAGTTCTTC; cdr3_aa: CASSVELATSGLSEQFF
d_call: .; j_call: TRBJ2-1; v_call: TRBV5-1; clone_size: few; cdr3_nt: TGCGCCAGCAGCTTGGGAACTGGGTACAATGAGCAGTTCTTC; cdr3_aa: CASSLGTGYNEQFF
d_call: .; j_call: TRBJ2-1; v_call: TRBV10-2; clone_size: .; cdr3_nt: TGCGCCAGCAGTGAGCCCGCGGACCGCGTTGAGCAGTTCTTC; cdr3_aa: CASSEPADRVEQFF
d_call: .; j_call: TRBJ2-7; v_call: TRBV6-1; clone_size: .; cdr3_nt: TGTGCCAGCAGTGGAGGGACACAGTTCCCCTACGAGCAGTACTTC; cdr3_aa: CASSGGTQFPYEQYF
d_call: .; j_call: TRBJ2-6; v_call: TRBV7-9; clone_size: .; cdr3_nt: TGTGCCAGCAGCCGCAGGCGCGGGGACTCTGGGGCCAACGTCCTGACTTTC; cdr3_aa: CASSRRRGDSGANVLTF
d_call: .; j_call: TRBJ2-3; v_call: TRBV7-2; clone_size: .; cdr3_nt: TGTGCCAGCGGGTCGGGGTCAGATACGCAGTATTTT; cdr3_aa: CASGSGSDTQYF
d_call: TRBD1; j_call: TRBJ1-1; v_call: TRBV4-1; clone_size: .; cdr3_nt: TGCGCCAGCAGCCAAGTGGGCGGGACAGTTGAAGCTTTCTTT; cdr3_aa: CASSQVGGTVEAFF
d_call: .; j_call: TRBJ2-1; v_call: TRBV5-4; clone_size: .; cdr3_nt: TGTGCCAGCAGCGGGAGCAGTGAGCAGTTCTTC; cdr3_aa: CASSGSSEQFF
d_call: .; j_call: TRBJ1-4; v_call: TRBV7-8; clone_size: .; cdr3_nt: TGTGCCAGCAGCTTCTCTAATGAAAAACTGTTTTTT; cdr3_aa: CASSFSNEKLFF
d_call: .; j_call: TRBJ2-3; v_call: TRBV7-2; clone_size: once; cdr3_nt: TGTGCCAGCAGCTTAGCGCCCCCCATCACGAATTTT; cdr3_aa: CASSLAPPITNF
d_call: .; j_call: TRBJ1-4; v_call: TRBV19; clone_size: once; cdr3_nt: TGTGCCAGTAGTCGACAGAGTGCAACTAATGAAAAACTGTTTTTT; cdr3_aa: CASSRQSATNEKLFF
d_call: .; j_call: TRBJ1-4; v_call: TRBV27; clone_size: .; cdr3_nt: TGTGCCAGCGGACCTGCAGGGTCCAATGAAAAACTGTTTTTT; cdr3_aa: CASGPAGSNEKLFF
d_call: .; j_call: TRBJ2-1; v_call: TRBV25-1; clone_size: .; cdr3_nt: TGTGCCAGCAGTGAATATGGCGGCTACAATGAGCAGTTCTTC; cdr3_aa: CASSEYGGYNEQFF
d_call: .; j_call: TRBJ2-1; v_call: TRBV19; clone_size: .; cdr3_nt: TGTGCCAGTAGTATTTATGGGGCGGCTGAGCAGTTCTTC; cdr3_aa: CASSIYGAAEQFF
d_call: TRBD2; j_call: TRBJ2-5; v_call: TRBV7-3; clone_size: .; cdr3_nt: TGTGCCAGCAGCTTAATAGGCGGGAGCGAGACCCAGTACTTC; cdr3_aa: CASSLIGGSETQYF
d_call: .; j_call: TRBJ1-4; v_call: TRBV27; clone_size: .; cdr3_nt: TGTGCCAGCAGTTTATATCAGACCACTAATGAAAAACTGTTTTTT; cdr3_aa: CASSLYQTTNEKLFF
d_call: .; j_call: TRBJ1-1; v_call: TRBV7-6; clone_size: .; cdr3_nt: TGTGCCAGCAGCTTAAGCCGGAAGACTGAAGCTTTCTTT; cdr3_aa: CASSLSRKTEAFF
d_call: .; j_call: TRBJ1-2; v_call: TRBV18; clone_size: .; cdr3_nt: TGTGCCAGCTCACCAGATGTCTCCTCAAGAGGAGGCTACACCTTC; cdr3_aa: CASSPDVSSRGGYTF
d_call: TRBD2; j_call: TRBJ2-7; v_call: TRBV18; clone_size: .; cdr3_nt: TGTGCCAGCTCACCCTCGCTGGGCGGGGGAAACGAGCAGTACTTC; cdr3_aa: CASSPSLGGGNEQYF
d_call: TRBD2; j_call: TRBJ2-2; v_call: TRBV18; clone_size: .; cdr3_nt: TGTGCCAGCTCCCTTGGACTAGCGGGAAACACCGGGGAGCTGTTTTTT; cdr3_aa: CASSLGLAGNTGELFF
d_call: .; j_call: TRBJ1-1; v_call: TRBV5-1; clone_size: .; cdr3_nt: TGCGCCAGCAGCCCGCAGGGTGGTATGAACACTGAAGCTTTCTTT; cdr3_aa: CASSPQGGMNTEAFF
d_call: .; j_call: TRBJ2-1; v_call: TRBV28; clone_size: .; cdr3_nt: TGTGCCAGCATGGAGGGTGAGGATGAGCAGTTCTTC; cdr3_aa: CASMEGEDEQFF
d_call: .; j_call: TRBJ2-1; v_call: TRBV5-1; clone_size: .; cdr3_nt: TGCGCCAGCAGCCAAGACAGGACCTCCTACAATGAGCAGTTCTTC; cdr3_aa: CASSQDRTSYNEQFF
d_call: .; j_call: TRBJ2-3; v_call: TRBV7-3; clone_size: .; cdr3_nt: TGTGCCACAGCGAGGGGCCGCACAGATACGCAGTATTTT; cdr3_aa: CATARGRTDTQYF
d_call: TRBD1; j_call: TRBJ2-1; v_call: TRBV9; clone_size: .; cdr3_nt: TGTGCCAGCAGCGCACCGGGACAGGGGGCTCGGGAGCAGTTCTTC; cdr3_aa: CASSAPGQGAREQFF
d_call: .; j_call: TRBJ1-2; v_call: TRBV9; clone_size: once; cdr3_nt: TGTGCCAGCAGCGCAACCTTATATGGCTACACCTTC; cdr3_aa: CASSATLYGYTF
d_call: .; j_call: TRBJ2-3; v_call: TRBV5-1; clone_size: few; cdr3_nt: TGCGCCAGCAGCTTGGCGGGGGCAGATACGCAGTATTTT; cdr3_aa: CASSLAGADTQYF
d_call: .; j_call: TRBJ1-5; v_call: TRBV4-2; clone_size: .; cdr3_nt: TGTGCCAGCAGCCAAGAGGTGGATCAGCCCCAGCATTTT; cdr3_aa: CASSQEVDQPQHF
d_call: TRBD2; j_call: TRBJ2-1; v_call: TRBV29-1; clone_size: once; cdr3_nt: TGCAGCTATCAGACTAGCGGGAATAATGAGCAGTTCTTC; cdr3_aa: CSYQTSGNNEQFF
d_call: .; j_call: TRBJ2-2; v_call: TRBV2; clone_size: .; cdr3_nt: TGTGCCAGCACTAGCAGCGCGAACACCGGGGAGCTGTTTTTT; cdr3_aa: CASTSSANTGELFF
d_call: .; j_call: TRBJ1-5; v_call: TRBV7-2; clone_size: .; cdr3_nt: TGTGCCAGCAGCCACGGGTCTTTTAGCAATCAGCCCCAGCATTTT; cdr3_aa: CASSHGSFSNQPQHF
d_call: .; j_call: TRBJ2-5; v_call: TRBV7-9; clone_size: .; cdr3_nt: TGTGCCAGCAGCCTCCCGACGGGGTCCCAGTACTTC; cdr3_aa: CASSLPTGSQYF
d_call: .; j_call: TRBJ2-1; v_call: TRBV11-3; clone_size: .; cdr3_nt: TGTGCCAGCAGCTTTGGGAGCTCCTACAATGAGCAGTTCTTC; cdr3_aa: CASSFGSSYNEQFF